The next 29 T cell receptor beta chains were all read from a single sample in a study of early T cells in non-severe SARS-CoV-2 infection. MiXCR, run by TCRdb on the 5' RACE reads, gives a single entry per CDR3 protein. Among around 76,000 distinct CDR3 sequences listed, more than 9% were seen once. Material: whole blood. These TCRs come from an adult who was a healthcare worker with PCR-confirmed SARS-CoV-2 infection or an uninfected control (not recorded which).

This clonotype has ten or more counts. This chain joins TRBV29-1 and TRBJ1-1; TRBD1 aligns across 8 bases. Germline lookup yields CDR1 SQVTM and CDR2 ANQGSEA. Losses at the gene ends were 6 bases for V and 1 base for J; bases not matched to a gene: 7. The CDR3 totals 14 residues. CDR3 nucleotides: TGCAGCGTGGGTCGCGGGACAGGGAACACTGAAGCTTTCTTT. Protein product: CSVGRGTGNTEAFF.

This clonotype has at least ten counts. The rearrangement links TRBV3-1 to TRBJ1-1; tentatively, D is TRBD1 (6 bases). CDR3 length equals 16 residues. The V end was cut by 4 bases, the J end by 3 bases, with 18 bases between. From germline, CDR1 is LGHDT and CDR2 YNNKEL (reference sequence). The CDR3 DNA reads TGTGCCAGCAGCCCAACCCAGGGGTTTGGGGACACTGAAGCTTTCTTT. As protein: CASSPTQGFGDTEAFF.

This clonotype was observed a few times. The chain links TRBV20-1 to TRBJ1-5, with 7 bases identical to TRBD1. Trimming cost V 5 bases and J 7 bases; bases outside gene matches: 8. The CDR3 runs to 13 residues. Germline V gives CDR1 DFQATT, CDR2 SNEGSKA (reference sequence). CDR3 amino acids: CSASDRAVQPQHF. In DNA, the CDR3 is TGCAGTGCTTCTGACAGGGCTGTCCAGCCCCAGCATTTT.

This clonotype was counted between two and nine times. CDR3 sequence reads: CTSSHHQTAEAFF. For the CDR3, the DNA is TGCACCAGCAGCCATCATCAGACTGCTGAAGCTTTCTTT. This chain joins TRBV1 and TRBJ1-1. TRBV1 has pseudogene status. The CDR3 is 13 residues long.

The rearrangement uses TRBV12-3 or TRBV12-4 and TRBJ2-1, with 10 bases fitting TRBD2. V shed 5 bases and J 0 bases; nucleotides not matched to a gene: 4. The CDR3 has 16 amino acids. As DNA, the CDR3 is TGTGCCAGCAGTCAGCGGACTAGCGGCTCCTACAATGAGCAGTTCTTC. It codes for CASSQRTSGSYNEQFF.

The gene calls are TRBV20-1 and TRBJ2-4; 9 bases match TRBD1. V was clipped by 7 bases and J by 3 bases; unmatched bases: 4. This CDR3 comprises 13 residues. Germline lookup yields CDR1 DFQATT and CDR2 SNEGSKA (reference sequence). The CDR3 DNA is TGCAGTGTCAGGACAGGGGACAAAAACATTCAGTACTTC. As protein: CSVRTGDKNIQYF.

In its sample, this clonotype was seen many times. Here the CDR3 reads CASRMGERYANTGELFF. The CDR3 nucleotides read TGTGCCAGCAGAATGGGGGAACGGTACGCGAACACCGGGGAGCTGTTTTTT. J is TRBJ2-2 and V is TRBV6-5, with D tentatively TRBD1 or TRBD2 (5 bases each). V lost 6 bases, J lost 0 bases, and 17 bases lay in between. From germline, CDR1 is MNHEY and CDR2 SVGAGI. CDR3 length equals 17 residues.

About this clonotype itself: This clone may be a read error of a much larger clone one base away. The CDR3 bases are TGCAGTGCTCCCTGGACGAGCTCCTACAATGAGCAGATCTTC. The encoded protein is CSAPWTSSYNEQIF. The chain couples TRBV20-1 to TRBJ2-1; D unclear. The CDR3 loop spans 14 amino acids. Germline values: CDR1 DFQATT, CDR2 SNEGSKA (reference sequence).

A few counts support this clonotype. The CDR3 is CASSRLGDNEQFF. CDR3 sequence (DNA): TGTGCCAGCAGCCGCCTGGGGGACAATGAGCAGTTCTTC. The rearrangement uses TRBV9 and TRBJ2-1; D could derive from TRBD1 or TRBD2 (5 bases each). Germline V gene lookup returns CDR1 SGDLS and CDR2 YYNGEE. Deletions cut 4 bases from V and 5 bases from J, with 10 bases between. The CDR3 spans 13 residues.

This clonotype was counted ten times or more. The chain recombines TRBV14 with TRBJ1-5; no clear D. Between the trimmed V and J ends, which lost 4 bases and 9 bases, there was a span of 13 bases. CDR1 is SGHDN and CDR2 is FVKESK in the germline V gene. The CDR3 consists of 13 residues. CDR3 DNA: TGTGCCAGCAGCCTAACCTTACGTGGGCCCCAGCATTTT. Its protein is CASSLTLRGPQHF.

This clonotype showed up many times. The chain uses TRBV6-5 and TRBJ2-3; 9 nucleotides line up with TRBD2. The V gene's germline CDR1 is MNHEY and CDR2 SVGAGI. With 9 bases clipped from V and 3 bases from J, the junction kept 7 bases outside the gene matches. This CDR3 has 14 residues. The CDR3 region is CASGETSGTDTQYF. DNA for the CDR3: TGTGCCAGTGGGGAGACTAGCGGTACAGATACGCAGTATTTT.

Many counts were recorded for this clonotype. The chain couples TRBV6-5 to TRBJ1-4, with 9 bases that match TRBD1. The CDR3 is 15 amino acids. J lost 8 bases, V lost 0 bases, and 4 bases had no gene match. CDR1 MNHEY and CDR2 SVGAGI come from the germline V gene. The CDR3 protein is CASSYSNRGREKLFF. CDR3 in DNA: TGTGCCAGCAGTTACTCGAACAGGGGGCGAGAAAAACTGTTTTTT.

This clonotype was observed a handful of times. The chain carries TRBV28 and TRBJ2-5; the D is unclear. V was pared by 4 bases and J by 2 bases, with 5 bases between. Germline V gives CDR1 MDHEN, CDR2 SYDVKM. This CDR3 region has 12 residues. The DNA of the CDR3 is TGTGCCAGCAGTTCCCGGCAAGAGACCCAGTACTTC. It translates to CASSSRQETQYF.

This clonotype showed up just a few times. This rearrangement joins TRBV15 to TRBJ2-7; 8 nucleotides align to TRBD1. Germline V CDR1 and CDR2: LNHNV, YYDKDF (reference sequence). V shed 3 bases, J shed 5 bases, and the junction held 6 bases outside the gene matches. CDR3 length: 14 amino acids. CDR3 residues: CATSRTRTGNEQYF. The CDR3 DNA is TGTGCCACCAGCAGGACCCGGACAGGGAACGAGCAGTACTTC.

The chain is built from TRBV2 and TRBJ2-7, with D perhaps matching TRBD1 (6 bases). The germline V and J ends were trimmed by 5 bases and 2 bases, with 16 bases remaining between them. CDR3 length equals 15 residues. Germline values: CDR1 SNHLY, CDR2 FYNNEI. For the CDR3, the DNA is TGTGCCAGCAGTCTACAGGGTATGGGTCCCTACGAGCAGTACTTC. It yields the protein CASSLQGMGPYEQYF.

There are many counts of this clonotype. V and J are TRBV16 and TRBJ2-3; tentatively, D is TRBD2 (5 bases). Germline V gives CDR1 KGHSY, CDR2 FQNENV. The CDR3 length is 15 residues. Trimming took 0 bases from V and 0 from J, leaving 7 bases between them. The CDR3 is CASSQSRRSTDTQYF. The CDR3 DNA is TGTGCCAGCAGCCAATCTCGGAGGAGCACAGATACGCAGTATTTT.

Only one count was recorded for this clonotype. The chain uses TRBV20-1 and TRBJ2-7, with 7 bases that match TRBD2. The ends lost 4 bases at V and 5 bases at J; junction bases unmatched: 5. Per germline, CDR1 DFQATT and CDR2 SNEGSKA (reference sequence). The CDR3 length is 12 residues. CDR3 amino acids: CSAIAGANEQYF. The CDR3 bases are TGCAGTGCTATCGCGGGAGCAAACGAGCAGTACTTC.

The table lists this clonotype with many counts. This rearrangement joins TRBV20-1 to TRBJ2-2; TRBD2 matches at 7 bases. V dropped 6 bases and J dropped 7; count of bases not matched to a gene: 11. This CDR3 region has 14 residues. CDR1 is DFQATT and CDR2 is SNEGSKA in the germline V gene (reference sequence). The CDR3 sequence: CSARKGRANGELFF. CDR3 DNA sequence: TGCAGTGCAAGAAAGGGGAGGGCCAACGGGGAGCTGTTTTTT.

This clonotype came up many times. The chain recombines TRBV12-3 or TRBV12-4 with TRBJ2-5; 11 bases match TRBD2. The V gene end was trimmed by 5 bases and the J gene end by 7 bases; junction bases not matched to a gene: 6. The CDR3 contains 14 residues. CDR3 loop: CASSRGLAEGTQYF. The CDR3 region has the DNA TGTGCCAGCAGTAGGGGACTAGCGGAGGGGACCCAGTACTTC.

The chain joins TRBV27 to TRBJ2-2; D is unclear. Germline loops: CDR1 MNHEY, CDR2 SMNVEV (reference sequence). The CDR3 consists of 12 residues. Trimming took 6 bases from V and 6 from J, leaving 8 bases between them. CDR3 sequence reads: CASSPHPGELFF. In DNA, the CDR3 is TGTGCCAGCAGCCCCCACCCCGGGGAGCTGTTTTTT.

The chain uses TRBV12-5 and TRBJ2-1; the match to TRBD1 covers 7 bases. CDR1 is LGHNT and CDR2 is FRNRAP in the germline V gene. The CDR3 covers 14 residues. V trimming: 6 bases; J trimming: 2 bases; junction bases outside the gene matches: 4. This chain's CDR3 is CASGRDSPYNEQFF. CDR3 in DNA: TGTGCTAGTGGCCGGGACAGCCCCTACAATGAGCAGTTCTTC.

This chain links TRBV2 with TRBJ2-2; TRBD2 agrees at 11 bases. Germline values: CDR1 SNHLY, CDR2 FYNNEI. After removal of 4 bases from V and 4 bases from J, the junction contained 2 bases not matched to a gene. The CDR3 sequence is 15 residues long. The CDR3: CASSGLAGPTGELFF. DNA for the CDR3: TGTGCCAGCAGTGGACTAGCGGGACCCACCGGGGAGCTGTTTTTT.

The chain joins TRBV20-1 to TRBJ2-7, with D unresolved. V lost 6 bases to trimming and J lost 2 bases, with 14 bases between them. The CDR3 contains 13 residues. CDR1 DFQATT and CDR2 SNEGSKA come from the germline V gene (reference sequence). The CDR3 sequence is CSAPARATYEQYF. DNA of the CDR3: TGCAGTGCGCCCGCAAGAGCGACCTACGAGCAGTACTTC.

This clonotype was recorded at least ten times. The chain combines TRBV3-1 with TRBJ1-3, with D tentatively TRBD1 (6 bases). Looked up from germline, CDR1 is LGHDT and CDR2 is YNNKEL (reference sequence). The V end lost 0 bases, the J end lost 1 base, and 13 bases lay between the germline ends. The CDR3 consists of 17 residues. The CDR3 loop reads CASSQEGGGVSGNTIYF. The CDR3 DNA reads as TGTGCCAGCAGCCAAGAGGGAGGGGGAGTGTCTGGAAACACCATATATTTT.

V usage is TRBV28 and J usage is TRBJ2-6; D is undetermined. Per the germline V gene, CDR1 is MDHEN and CDR2 is SYDVKM. The CDR3 is 15 residues long. V dropped 5 bases and J dropped 2 bases, with 10 bases sitting between them. The CDR3 nucleotides read TGTGCCAGCAGTCTCAATGGGGCTGGGGCCAACGTCCTGACTTTC. Translation gives CASSLNGAGANVLTF.

This chain connects TRBV25-1 to TRBJ2-1, with 10 bases lining up with TRBD2. The ends lost 8 bases at V and 8 bases at J; junction bases unmatched: 21. The CDR3 is made up of 18 amino acids. Germline V gene data show CDR1 as MGHDK and CDR2 as SYGVNS. The CDR3 nucleotides read TGTGCCAGCCGGGGCGGGCTAGCGGGAGTTTACATGATCGATGAGCAGTTCTTC. This codes for CASRGGLAGVYMIDEQFF.

This clonotype occurred many times. V gene TRBV19 combines with J gene TRBJ2-2; tentatively, D is TRBD2 (5 bases). Trimming removed 5 bases from V and 4 bases from J, with 14 bases in between. The CDR3 is made up of 15 amino acids. Germline loops: CDR1 LNHDA, CDR2 SQIVND (reference sequence). This CDR3 reads CASSPSGLTTGELFF. The CDR3 DNA is TGTGCCAGTAGTCCCTCAGGACTCACCACCGGGGAGCTGTTTTTT.

The J gene is TRBJ2-1, the V gene TRBV5-6; tentative D call: TRBD1 (6 bases). Trimming removed 1 base from V and 5 bases from J, with 13 bases in between. The V gene's germline CDR1 is SGHDT and CDR2 YYEEEE. The CDR3 consists of 15 residues. The CDR3 sequence: CASSLRQPGDNEQFF. CDR3 nucleotides: TGTGCCAGCAGCTTGCGACAGCCAGGGGACAATGAGCAGTTCTTC.

This clonotype showed up many times. The CDR3 sequence is CASSGAGTSGYEQYF. Written as DNA, the CDR3 is TGTGCCAGCAGCGGCGCCGGGACTAGCGGCTACGAGCAGTACTTC. The rearrangement joins TRBV5-5 to TRBJ2-7, with 11 positions matching TRBD2. Germline lookup yields CDR1 SGHKS and CDR2 YYEKEE (reference sequence). After removal of 4 bases from V and 3 bases from J, the junction contained 6 bases not matched to a gene. The CDR3 is 15 amino acids.